The sample holds many counts of the clone carrying this T cell receptor (beta chain). The data are from a study of regulatory T cells in long-lasting Graves disease. About the research overall: Graves' patients, diagnosed recently, had received antithyroid drugs under 3 months.

This CDR3 region has 15 residues. Trimming shortened V by 2 bases and J by 2 bases, and 13 bases separated the two germline ends. CDR1 is MNHEY, CDR2 SVGEGT, per germline. Time point reported: newly diagnosed GD, antithyroid drugs for less than 3 months. Generation of the TCR library employed RNA extracted from PBMCs. Assembly of TCR beta libraries relied on iRepertoire HTBI primers together with Arm-PCR of CDR3 regions. In TCRdb, the multiplex PCR reads were re-called with MiXCR into one record per CDR3 protein. The sample includes some 450,000 distinct CDR3 sequences, about 16% of them seen just once. These data were likewise used in another study, on T cells in Graves' hyperthyroidism and ophthalmopathy.

The rearrangement uses TRBV6-2 or TRBV6-3 and TRBJ2-7; D unresolved. The sample here was peripheral blood mononuclear cells (PBMCs), taken at new diagnosis, from a patient treated with antithyroid drugs. The source is a woman between 25 and 40 years old with Graves disease. This CDR3 is CASSYKSEKPYEQYF. The CDR3 bases are TGTGCCAGCAGTTACAAAAGCGAAAAACCCTACGAGCAGTACTTC.